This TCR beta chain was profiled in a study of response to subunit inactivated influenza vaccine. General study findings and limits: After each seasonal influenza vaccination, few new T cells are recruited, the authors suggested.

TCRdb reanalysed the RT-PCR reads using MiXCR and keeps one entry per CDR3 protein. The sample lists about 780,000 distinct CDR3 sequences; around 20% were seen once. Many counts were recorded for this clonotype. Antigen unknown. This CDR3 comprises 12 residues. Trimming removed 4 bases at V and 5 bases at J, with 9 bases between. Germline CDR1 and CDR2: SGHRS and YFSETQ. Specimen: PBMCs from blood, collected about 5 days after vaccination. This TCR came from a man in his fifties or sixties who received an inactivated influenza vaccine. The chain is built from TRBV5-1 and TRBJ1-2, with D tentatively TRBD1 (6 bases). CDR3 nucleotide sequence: TGCGCCAGCAGCGGGGACATTTATGGCTACACCTTC. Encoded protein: CASSGDIYGYTF.